This paragraph covers one T cell receptor (beta chain) sequence. Antigen specificity is unknown. This sample was included in a study of regulatory and conventional T cells in RAG deficiency. Overall study results and limits: RAG-deficient patients showed markedly lower Shannon entropy and higher Simpson indices than control T-cell subsets. Compared with controls, unique Treg TCR beta sequences dropped roughly 100-fold in Omenn syndrome and CID/AS. Omenn patients showed >90% Treg-Tconv overlap and shorter CDR3 lengths.

Profiling relied on immunoSEQ multiplex PCR, and the TCRdb table lists in-frame clones only, not all of them. Counted here are about 34,000 clones, about 76% occurring once; the ten biggest clones make up 3.4%. Conventional CD4+ T cells were sorted from blood as CD25-low CD127-high cells. V was trimmed by 0 bases and J by 6 bases, leaving 11 bases between them. The CDR3 is 14 amino acids. Per the germline V gene, CDR1 is SGDLS and CDR2 is YYNGEE. In addition, the sample was reused for a study of regulatory T cells. Per that paper: Amplification used 52 TRBV primers and 13 TRBJ primers. Regulatory T cells showed the strongest V-J pair restriction and V/J gene skewing among patient repertoires.

This clonotype was obtained from a human donor in good health. This rearrangement joins TRBV9 to TRBJ2-3; possibly TRBD2 for D (6 bases). The specimen sequenced was CD4+ effector T cells sorted from blood. The DNA for the CDR3 is TGTGCCAGCAGCGTAGAGACTAGATCGGATACGCAGTATTTT. Its translation is CASSVETRSDTQYF.